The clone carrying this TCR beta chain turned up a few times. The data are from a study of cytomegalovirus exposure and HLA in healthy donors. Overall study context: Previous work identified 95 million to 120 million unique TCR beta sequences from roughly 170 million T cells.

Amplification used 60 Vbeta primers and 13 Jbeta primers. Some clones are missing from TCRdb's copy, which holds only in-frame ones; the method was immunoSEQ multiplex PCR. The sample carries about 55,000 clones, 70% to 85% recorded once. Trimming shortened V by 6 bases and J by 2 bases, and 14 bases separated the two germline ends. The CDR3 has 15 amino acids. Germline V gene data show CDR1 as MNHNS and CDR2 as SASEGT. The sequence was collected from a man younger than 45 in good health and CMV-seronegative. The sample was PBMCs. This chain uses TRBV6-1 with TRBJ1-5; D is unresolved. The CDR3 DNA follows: TGTGCCAGCAGGCCCTGGGAGGGAGGCAATCAGCCCCAGCATTTT. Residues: CASRPWEGGNQPQHF.